The TCR beta chain under discussion was sequenced for a study of blood T cell repertoires in COVID-19. Participant age was roughly 18 to 89 years, and participants resided in fewer than 25 US areas. Which cohort a participant joined came from the clinical history participants gave. This CDR3 has 15 residues. V lost 4 bases, J lost 0 bases, and 12 bases lay in between. The germline CDR1 and CDR2 sequences are MNHEY and SMNVEV (reference sequence). In the study's own analysis: Nucleated cell number was recorded as an estimate derived from reference gene primer amplification. The protocol was immunoSEQ multiplex PCR, while the TCRdb copy is restricted to in-frame clones and leaves out a portion. The V and J calls and the clone size are those of that table, but D and trimming were determined from the DNA. The sample includes roughly 170,000 clones, approximately 78% of them seen just once.

This sequence joins TRBV27 and TRBJ1-1; D call uncertain. Sequenced: PBMCs or T cells enriched from blood (not recorded which). The origin of this receptor is a woman aged 50 to 60 who had recovered from COVID-19. CDR3 nucleotide sequence: TGTGCCAGCAGTTATGGCGGTACGCTGAACACTGAAGCTTTCTTT. Amino acid sequence: CASSYGGTLNTEAFF.